Listed here are 8 T cell receptor beta chains from one sample, sequenced in a study of cytotoxic CD8 clonotypes in ibrutinib-treated CLL. The data were produced by immunoSEQ multiplex PCR, yet TCRdb's version contains in-frame clones alone and is incomplete. The sample records more than 35,000 clones, 60% to 80% being singletons. Material: PBMCs, obtained at disease progression, from a patient treated with ibrutinib. The receptors were sampled from a human donor with chronic lymphocytic leukemia.

This clone was counted once. The rearrangement uses TRBV5-4 and TRBJ2-2; the match to TRBD1 covers 10 bases. The CDR3 extends over 14 amino acids. Per germline, CDR1 SGHNT and CDR2 YYREEE (reference sequence). V dropped 4 bases and J dropped 6; count of bases not matched to a gene: 3. CDR3 residues: CASSGDRGPGELFF. The CDR3 bases are TGTGCCAGCAGCGGGGACAGGGGCCCCGGGGAGCTGTTTTTT. Full variable domain (outside the CDR3, taken from reference TRBV5-4 and TRBJ2-2): ETGVTQSPTHLIKTRGQQVTLRCSSQSGHNTVSWYQQALGQGPQFIFQYYREEENGRGNFPPRFSGLQFPNYSSELNVNALELDDSALYLCASSGDRGPGELFFGEGSRLTVL.

V gene TRBV6-1 combines with J gene TRBJ2-1; 8 nucleotides line up with TRBD1. CDR1 and CDR2 (germline): MNHNS, SASEGT. Trimming removed 1 base from V and 0 bases from J; junction bases left unmatched: 11. CDR3 length: 19 residues. The CDR3 sequence is CASSEGGRQGKSSYNEQFF. In DNA, the CDR3 is TGTGCCAGCAGTGAAGGGGGACGACAGGGGAAGAGCTCCTACAATGAGCAGTTCTTC.

V and J are TRBV9 and TRBJ1-6; perhaps TRBD1 as D (6 bases). Germline CDR1 is SGDLS and CDR2 is YYNGEE. The V end lost 4 bases, the J end lost 7 bases, and 18 bases lay between the germline ends. The CDR3 has 16 amino acids. The CDR3 is CASSSIASGVNSPLHF. For the CDR3, the DNA is TGTGCCAGCAGCTCAATAGCATCAGGGGTCAATTCACCCCTCCACTTT.

The chain's CDR3 is CATSRPTETGPTYNEQFF. The CDR3 bases are TGTGCCACCAGCAGACCGACTGAGACAGGACCGACCTACAATGAGCAGTTCTTC. The chain links TRBV15 to TRBJ2-1; possibly TRBD1 for D (6 bases). The length of the CDR3 is 18 residues. V lost 2 bases and J lost 2, with 19 bases in between. Germline lookup yields CDR1 LNHNV and CDR2 YYDKDF (reference sequence).

The sample holds one count of this clone. The rearrangement links TRBV11-2 to TRBJ1-3; D not certain. The germline V gene has CDR1 SGHAT and CDR2 FQNNGV. Trimming shortened V by 3 bases and J by 2 bases, and 8 bases separated the two germline ends. The CDR3 contains 14 residues. The CDR3 region is CASSLSITGNTIYF. In DNA, the CDR3 is TGTGCCAGCAGCTTGAGTATCACTGGAAACACCATATATTTT.

The rearrangement joins TRBV19 to TRBJ2-7; 8 bases match TRBD1. Germline lookup yields CDR1 LNHDA and CDR2 SQIVND (reference sequence). V was pared by 6 bases and J by 0 bases, with 7 bases of the junction left unmatched. CDR3 length: 15 amino acids. The CDR3 nucleotides read TGTGCCAGTAGAAATCGGGACAGGAGCTCCTACGAGCAGTACTTC. Its protein is CASRNRDRSSYEQYF.

The count of this clone is one. The chain employs TRBV19 and TRBJ1-4, with D perhaps TRBD1 (5 bases). Germline assignment: CDR1 LNHDA and CDR2 SQIVND (reference sequence). The CDR3 runs to 14 residues. The V and J ends lost 6 bases and 4 bases respectively, with 12 bases between them. DNA for the CDR3: TGTGCCAGTAGGCTGGGACCGCGTAATGAAAAACTGTTTTTT. Its protein is CASRLGPRNEKLFF.

V is TRBV2 and J is TRBJ2-7; 7 nucleotides match TRBD2. Losses at the gene ends were 11 bases for V and 0 bases for J; bases not matched to a gene: 7. Per germline, CDR1 SNHLY and CDR2 FYNNEI. The CDR3 totals 13 residues. The CDR3 loop is CAGGVRPSYEQYF. The CDR3 region has the DNA TGTGCCGGGGGGGTCAGACCCTCCTACGAGCAGTACTTC.